The entry below describes one T cell receptor beta chain. The antigen is undetermined. The CDR3 is made up of 16 amino acids. V was trimmed by 5 bases and J by 2 bases, leaving 19 bases between them. Germline CDR1 is MNHEY and CDR2 is SVGEGT. Carried by the TCR beta cDNA libraries were unique molecular identifiers. Each batch of roughly 0.9 to 10 million T cells produced roughly 0.5 million cDNA molecules. TCRdb independently ran MiXCR on the PCR reads; one entry per CDR3 protein. This table holds about 540,000 distinct CDR3 sequences, approximately 34% found once. The sample originates from a study of post-analysis software for immune sequencing data. The study's findings and limits: Patients with multiple sclerosis recorded significantly lower normalized Chao1 diversity than controls, the study found. The five TRBV segments detected at higher frequency in patients than in controls included TRBV5-6, TRBV5-1 and TRBV20-1.

The receptor was derived from a girl between 2 and 17 years old with multiple sclerosis. The sample was blood. This chain connects TRBV6-2 or TRBV6-3 to TRBJ2-7; perhaps TRBD1 as D (6 bases). The CDR3 reads CASSTTKGTFAYEQYF. The CDR3 region has the DNA TGTGCCAGCAGTACAACCAAGGGGACATTTGCCTACGAGCAGTACTTC.